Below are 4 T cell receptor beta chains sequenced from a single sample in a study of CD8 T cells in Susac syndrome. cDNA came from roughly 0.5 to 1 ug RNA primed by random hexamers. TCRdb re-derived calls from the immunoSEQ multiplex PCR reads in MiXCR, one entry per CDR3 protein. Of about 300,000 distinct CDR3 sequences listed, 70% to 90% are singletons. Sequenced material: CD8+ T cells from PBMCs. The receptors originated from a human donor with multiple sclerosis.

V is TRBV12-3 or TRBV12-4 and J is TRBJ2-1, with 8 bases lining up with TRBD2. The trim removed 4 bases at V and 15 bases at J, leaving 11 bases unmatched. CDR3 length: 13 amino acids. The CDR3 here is CASSSTPGLVLFF. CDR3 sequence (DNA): TGTGCCAGCAGTTCGACTCCGGGACTAGTATTGTTCTTC.

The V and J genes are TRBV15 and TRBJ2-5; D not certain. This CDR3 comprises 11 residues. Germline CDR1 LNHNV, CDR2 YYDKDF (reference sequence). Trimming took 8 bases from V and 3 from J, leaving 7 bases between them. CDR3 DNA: TGTGCCACCTATGGGGAAGAGACCCAGTACTTC. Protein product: CATYGEETQYF.

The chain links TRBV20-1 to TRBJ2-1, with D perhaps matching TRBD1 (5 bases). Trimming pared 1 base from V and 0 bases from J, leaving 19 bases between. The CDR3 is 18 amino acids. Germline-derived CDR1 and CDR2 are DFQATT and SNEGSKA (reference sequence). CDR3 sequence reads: CSARVLGQALASYNEQFF. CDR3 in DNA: TGCAGTGCTAGAGTCTTGGGGCAGGCGCTCGCCTCCTACAATGAGCAGTTCTTC.

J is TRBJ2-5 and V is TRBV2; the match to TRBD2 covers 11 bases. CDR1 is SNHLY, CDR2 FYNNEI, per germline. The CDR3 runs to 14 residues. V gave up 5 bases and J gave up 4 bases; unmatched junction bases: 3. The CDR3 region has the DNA TGTGCCAGCAGTACTGGACTAGCGGGAGAGACCCAGTACTTC. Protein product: CASSTGLAGETQYF.